The rows below give T cell receptor beta chains drawn from one sample of a study of long-term antiretroviral therapy in people with HIV. Assay: immunoSEQ multiplex PCR; the TCRdb copy retains only in-frame clones and omits some. The data show tens of thousands of clones, with roughly 96% seen just once and less than 3% held by the top ten. This specimen was unsorted PBMCs, taken 3.7 years after starting antiretroviral therapy. The receptors stem from a woman aged 45-60 years with HIV. CDR3s leave out the opening cysteine and the closing phenylalanine or tryptophan. Part of the rows lack a size; the others show once, few, many or a class for expanded clones.

.	11	TRBV19	ASSISQGGELF
.	12	TRBV29-1	SVDGQGLYNEQF
.	12	TRBV6-5	ASSPLDSGNTIY
.	13	TRBV6-5	ASSYVAGSPYEQF
.	17	TRBV5-1	ASSLRLAGGPSSYNEQF
.	12	TRBV30	AWRSGQYSTEAF
.	10	TRBV10-3	ATWTDNYGYT
.	13	TRBV5-1	ASSRPGRGNTEAF
once	15	TRBV15	ATSREGISSGANVLT
.	11	TRBV5-6	ASSLARAASAF
.	12	TRBV2	ASSEQGRTGELF
.	13	TRBV9	ASSVDGGNTGELF
few	13	TRBV6-5	ASSSNQGRNSPLH
.	12	TRBV7-3	ASSLDRTAETQY
once	12	TRBV7-3	ASSLTGPQGEQY
once	12	TRBV7-2	ASSLGGLSSGYT
.	12	TRBV10-3	AISEGDVDTEAF
.	11	TRBV2	ASSVRKNTEAF
.	11	TRBV6-5	ASSTGESYGYT
.	12	TRBV18	ASSPRPSNQPQH
.	10	TRBV29-1	SVGNGGSPLH
.	13	TRBV6-6	ASSRGGEVNQPQH
.	15	TRBV4-2	ASSQNYRTHSYNEQF
.	12	TRBV5-6	ASSLNRGNSPLH
.	14	TRBV11-3	ASSLDRVGTTGELF
.	11	TRBV7-7	ASSLRMNTEAF
.	17	TRBV27	ASGRRSGKAFYSTDTQY
.	12	TRBV6-1	ASSGVGLTYEQY
.	11	TRBV4-1	ASSLVGLDEQY
.	11	TRBV7-3	ASSLGTAREAF
once	10	TRBV10-3	ATTGLYYEQY
.	12	TRBV6-6	ASSEGGQGGGYT
few	16	TRBV5-1	ASSLASFGTFSGNTIY
.	12	TRBV2	ASSGTGVPDTQY
.	14	TRBV4-3	ASSQDPGLQRGTQY
.	16	TRBV4-3	ASSPGLAGPSSYNEQF
.	13	TRBV7-9	ASSFIEQGWEKLF
.	13	TRBV7-6	ASSASGQNTGELF
.	10	TRBV30	AWEGQSIEAF
.	15	TRBV7-6	ASSSDSSIYSGNTIY
.	12	TRBV11-2	ASSLGDSNYGYT
.	11	TRBV7-9	ASSQLATDTQY
.	16	TRBV5-1	ASSPSTSGGGTTGELF
.	11	TRBV2	ASLTGRADTQY
once	9	TRBV27	ASTAGETQY
.	14	TRBV11-2	ASSLIGGGALETQY
.	12	TRBV11-2	ASSLLGIGETQY
.	14	TRBV5-1	ASSHSGTSGSYEQY
.	12	TRBV7-3	ASSLVGGADTQY
.	12	TRBV5-1	ASSLTLNDEKLF
.	14	TRBV9	ASSVGLAGIQGEQF
.	15	TRBV9	ASSVGLIGTGFYGYT
.	13	TRBV2	ASRPTGTHNYGYT
.	11	TRBV19	ASNPGPHTEAF
.	13	TRBV5-4	ASSLEVGRGDTQY
.	12	TRBV4-2	ASSQEGGVHEQY
once	13	TRBV4-1	ASSQSPQGAGGYT
.	13	TRBV7-9	ASSSLDRGSGGYT
.	12	TRBV5-8	ASTSAHTNYGYT
.	11	TRBV29-1	SVVGTAPYEQY